The clone carrying this T cell receptor beta chain appeared a few times. The antigen remains unidentified. The data were taken from a study of T-cell memory formation after mild COVID-19. 5'RACE primed from the constant segment yielded TCR alpha and TCR beta cDNA libraries bearing sample barcodes and UMIs. TCRdb itself ran the 5' RACE reads through MiXCR, one entry per CDR3 protein. The sample lists approximately 300,000 distinct CDR3 sequences, around a sixth occurring once. This CDR3 spans 15 amino acids. The V gene end was trimmed by 2 bases and the J gene end by 8 bases; junction bases not matched to a gene: 6. Germline values: CDR1 LGHNA, CDR2 YSLEER. Study results and caveats: From day 15 to 85, contracting clones were balanced between CD4 and CD8, whereas later expanders leaned toward CD4+. The CD4+ clones that contracted clustered mainly within CM and EM, and the CD8+ clones concentrated in EMRA. In pre-infection memory, a portion of responding clones appeared, which suggested that cross-reactive memory joined.

The chain joins TRBV4-3 to TRBJ1-4; TRBD1 agrees at 9 bases. The sample consisted of PBMCs or a T cell subset sorted from them (not recorded which). The receptor comes from a man aged 18 to 29 who had mild COVID-19 (a few samples of this study predate the infection). Cell type and time point are not known. This CDR3 is CASSQQQGAGEKLFF. CDR3 DNA sequence: TGCGCCAGCAGCCAACAACAGGGGGCTGGAGAAAAACTGTTTTTT.